The source of this T cell receptor (beta chain) is a study of cytomegalovirus exposure and HLA in healthy donors. As for the study in general: Roughly 180 million T cells yielded 100 million or so unique TCR beta sequences, as an earlier analysis found.

Of note for this clone: What it binds is not known.

Overall study findings and caveats: Cytomegalovirus status was reportedly diagnosed by the classifier with high sensitivity and specificity.

Both 60 Vbeta primers and 13 Jbeta primers went into the PCR. Assay: immunoSEQ multiplex PCR; the TCRdb copy retains only in-frame clones and omits some. This table has under 130,000 clones, 65% to 85% appearing once. The receptor was derived from a man over 45 in good health and CMV-seropositive. Input material: PBMCs.

This CDR3 is CASSWDKVYEQYF. CDR3 bases: TGCGCCAGCAGCTGGGACAAGGTGTACGAGCAGTACTTC. The chain uses TRBV5-1 and TRBJ2-7; TRBD1 is a possible D gene (6 bases). This CDR3 is built from 13 residues. Germline V CDR1 and CDR2: SGHRS, YFSETQ. The germline V and J ends were trimmed by 3 bases and 4 bases, with 11 bases remaining between them.